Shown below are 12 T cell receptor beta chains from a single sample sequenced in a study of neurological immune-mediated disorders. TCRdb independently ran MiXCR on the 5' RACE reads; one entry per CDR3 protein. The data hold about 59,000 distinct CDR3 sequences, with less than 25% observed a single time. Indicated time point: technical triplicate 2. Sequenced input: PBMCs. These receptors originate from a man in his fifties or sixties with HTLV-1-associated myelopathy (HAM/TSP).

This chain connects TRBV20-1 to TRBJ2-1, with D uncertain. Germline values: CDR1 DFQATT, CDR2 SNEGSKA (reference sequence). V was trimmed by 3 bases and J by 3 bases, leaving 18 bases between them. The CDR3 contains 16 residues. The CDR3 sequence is CSASGGLSVFYNEQFF. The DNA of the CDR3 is TGCAGTGCTAGCGGTGGATTATCGGTATTCTACAATGAGCAGTTCTTC.

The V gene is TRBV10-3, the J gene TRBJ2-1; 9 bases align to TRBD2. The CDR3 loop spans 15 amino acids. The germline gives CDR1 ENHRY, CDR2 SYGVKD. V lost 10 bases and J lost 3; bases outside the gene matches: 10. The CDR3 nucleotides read TGTGCCACCCAGGTAGCGGGAGTGAACTACAATGAGCAGTTCTTC. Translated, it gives CATQVAGVNYNEQFF.

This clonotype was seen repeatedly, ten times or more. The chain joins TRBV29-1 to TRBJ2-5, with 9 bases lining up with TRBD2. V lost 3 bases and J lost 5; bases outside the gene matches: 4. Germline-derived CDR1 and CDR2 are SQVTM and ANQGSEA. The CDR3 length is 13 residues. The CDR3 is CSVDAGGWETQYF. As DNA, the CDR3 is TGCAGCGTTGATGCGGGAGGGTGGGAGACCCAGTACTTC.

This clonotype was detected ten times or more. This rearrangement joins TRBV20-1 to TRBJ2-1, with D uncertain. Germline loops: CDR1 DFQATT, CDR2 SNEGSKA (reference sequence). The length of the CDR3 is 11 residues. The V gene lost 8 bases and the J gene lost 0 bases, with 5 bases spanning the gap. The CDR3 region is CSRRSYNEQFF. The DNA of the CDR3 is TGCAGTAGGCGCTCCTACAATGAGCAGTTCTTC.

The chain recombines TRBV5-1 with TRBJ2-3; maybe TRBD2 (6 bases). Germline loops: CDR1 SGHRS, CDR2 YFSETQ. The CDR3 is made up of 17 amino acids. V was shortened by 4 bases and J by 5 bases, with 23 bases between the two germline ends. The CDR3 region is CASSIPHSGSVGDTQYF. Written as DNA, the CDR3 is TGCGCCAGCAGCATACCCCATAGCGGTTCAGTCGGAGATACGCAGTATTTT.

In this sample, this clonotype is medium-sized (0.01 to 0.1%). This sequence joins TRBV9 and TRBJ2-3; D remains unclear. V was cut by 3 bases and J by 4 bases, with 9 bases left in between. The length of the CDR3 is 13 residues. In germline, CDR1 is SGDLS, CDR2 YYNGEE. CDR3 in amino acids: CASSGSGADTQYF. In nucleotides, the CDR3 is TGTGCCAGCAGCGGGTCAGGCGCAGATACGCAGTATTTT.

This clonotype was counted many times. DNA for the CDR3: TGCAGTGCTAGGGCACTAGCGGATACGCAGTATTTT. This translates into CSARALADTQYF. The chain is built from TRBV20-1 and TRBJ2-3, with 7 bases aligning to TRBD2. With V trimmed by 3 bases and J by 6 bases, 3 bases remained unmatched. This CDR3 comprises 12 residues. CDR1 DFQATT and CDR2 SNEGSKA come from the germline V gene (reference sequence).

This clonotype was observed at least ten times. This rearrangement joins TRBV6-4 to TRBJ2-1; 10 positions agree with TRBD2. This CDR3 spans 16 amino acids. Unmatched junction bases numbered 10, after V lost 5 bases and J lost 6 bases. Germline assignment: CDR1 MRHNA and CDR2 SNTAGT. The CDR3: CASSRTSGRTINEQFF. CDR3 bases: TGTGCCAGCAGTAGGACTAGCGGAAGAACAATCAATGAGCAGTTCTTC.

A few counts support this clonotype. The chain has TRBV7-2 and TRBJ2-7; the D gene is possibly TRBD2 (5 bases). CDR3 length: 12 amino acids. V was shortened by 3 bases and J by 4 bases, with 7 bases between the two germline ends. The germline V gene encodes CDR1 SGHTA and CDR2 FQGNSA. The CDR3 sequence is CASSFTRYEQYF. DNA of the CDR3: TGTGCCAGCAGCTTCACTAGATACGAGCAGTACTTC.

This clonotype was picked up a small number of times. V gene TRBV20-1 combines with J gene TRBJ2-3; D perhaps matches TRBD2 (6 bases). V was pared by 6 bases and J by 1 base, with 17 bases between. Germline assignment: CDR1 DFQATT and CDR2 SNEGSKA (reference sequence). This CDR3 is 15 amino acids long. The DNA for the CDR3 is TGCAGTGCCTCTGGGAGGCGGCAAGGCACAGATACGCAGTATTTT. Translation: CSASGRRQGTDTQYF.

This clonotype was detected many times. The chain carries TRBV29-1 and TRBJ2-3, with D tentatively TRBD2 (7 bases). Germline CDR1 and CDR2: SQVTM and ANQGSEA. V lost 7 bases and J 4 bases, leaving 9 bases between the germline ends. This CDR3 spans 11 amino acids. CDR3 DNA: TGCAGCGGAGGGGGGGCAGATACGCAGTATTTT. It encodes CSGGGADTQYF.

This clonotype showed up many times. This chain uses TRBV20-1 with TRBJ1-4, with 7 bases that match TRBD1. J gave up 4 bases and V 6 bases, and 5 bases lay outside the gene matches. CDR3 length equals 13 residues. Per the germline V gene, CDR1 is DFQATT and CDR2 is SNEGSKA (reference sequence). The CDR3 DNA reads TGCAGTGCGAAGGACAGGCTTAATGAAAAACTGTTTTTT. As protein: CSAKDRLNEKLFF.